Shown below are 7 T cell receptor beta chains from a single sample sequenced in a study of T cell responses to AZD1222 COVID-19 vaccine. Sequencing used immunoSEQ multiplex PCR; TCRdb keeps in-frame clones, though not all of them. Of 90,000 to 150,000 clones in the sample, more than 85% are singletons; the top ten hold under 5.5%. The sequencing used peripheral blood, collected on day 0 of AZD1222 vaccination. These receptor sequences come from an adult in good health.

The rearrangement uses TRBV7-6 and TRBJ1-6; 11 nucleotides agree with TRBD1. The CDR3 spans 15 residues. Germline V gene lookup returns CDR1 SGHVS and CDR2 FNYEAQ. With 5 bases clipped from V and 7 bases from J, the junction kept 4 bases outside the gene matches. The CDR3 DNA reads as TGTGCCAGCAGCATGGGACAGGGGGTGAATTCACCCCTCCACTTT. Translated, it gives CASSMGQGVNSPLHF.

Here the CDR3 reads CASSNGQGALNEQFF. CDR3 coding DNA: TGTGCCAGCAGTAACGGACAGGGGGCGCTTAATGAGCAGTTCTTC. The chain combines TRBV27 with TRBJ2-1; 11 bases line up with TRBD1. The CDR3 consists of 15 residues. The V gene end was trimmed by 5 bases and the J gene end by 7 bases; junction bases not matched to a gene: 7. Germline CDR1 and CDR2: MNHEY and SMNVEV (reference sequence).

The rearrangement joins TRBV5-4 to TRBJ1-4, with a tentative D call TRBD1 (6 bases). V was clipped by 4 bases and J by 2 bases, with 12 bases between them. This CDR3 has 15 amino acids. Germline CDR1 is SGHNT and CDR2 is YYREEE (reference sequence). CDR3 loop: CASSPGGRTNEKLFF. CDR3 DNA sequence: TGTGCCAGCAGCCCGGGGGGCCGGACTAATGAAAAACTGTTTTTT.

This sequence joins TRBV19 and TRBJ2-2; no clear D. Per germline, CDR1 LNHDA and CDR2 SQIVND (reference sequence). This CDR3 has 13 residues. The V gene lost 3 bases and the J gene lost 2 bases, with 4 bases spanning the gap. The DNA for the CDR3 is TGTGCCAGTAGTATGTTTAACACCGGGGAGCTGTTTTTT. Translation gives CASSMFNTGELFF.

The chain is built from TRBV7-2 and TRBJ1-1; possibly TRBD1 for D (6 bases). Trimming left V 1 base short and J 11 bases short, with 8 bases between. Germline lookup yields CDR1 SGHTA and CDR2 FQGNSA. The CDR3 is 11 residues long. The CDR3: CASSLVQGAFF. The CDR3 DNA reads TGTGCCAGCAGCTTAGTCCAGGGGGCTTTCTTT.

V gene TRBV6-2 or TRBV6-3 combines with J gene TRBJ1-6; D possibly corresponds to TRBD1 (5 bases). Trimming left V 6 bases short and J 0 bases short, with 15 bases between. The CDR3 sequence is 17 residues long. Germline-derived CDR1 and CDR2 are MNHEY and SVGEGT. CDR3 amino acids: CASSPYSGGSYNSPLHF. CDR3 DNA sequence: TGTGCCAGCAGCCCTTATAGCGGGGGCTCCTATAATTCACCCCTCCACTTT.

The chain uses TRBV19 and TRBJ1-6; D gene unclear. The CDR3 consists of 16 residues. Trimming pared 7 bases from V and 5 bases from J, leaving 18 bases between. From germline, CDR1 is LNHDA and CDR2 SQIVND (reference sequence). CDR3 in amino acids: CASIRTVGSNNSPLHF. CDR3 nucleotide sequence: TGTGCCAGTATCCGGACCGTCGGCTCTAATAATTCACCCCTCCACTTT.